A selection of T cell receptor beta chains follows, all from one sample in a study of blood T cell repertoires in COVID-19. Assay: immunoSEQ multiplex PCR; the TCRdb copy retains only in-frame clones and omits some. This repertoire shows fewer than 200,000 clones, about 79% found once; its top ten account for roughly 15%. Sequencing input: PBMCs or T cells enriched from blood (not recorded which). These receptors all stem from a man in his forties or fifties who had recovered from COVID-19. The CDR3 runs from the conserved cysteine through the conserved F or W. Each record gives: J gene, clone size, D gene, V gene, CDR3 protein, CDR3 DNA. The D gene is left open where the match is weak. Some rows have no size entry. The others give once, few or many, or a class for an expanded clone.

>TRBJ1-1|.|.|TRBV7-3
CASSPRGAPGTEAFF
TGTGCCAGCAGCCCCCGGGGGGCCCCGGGGACTGAAGCTTTCTTT
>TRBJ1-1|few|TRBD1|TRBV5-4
CASSSFRQGGDTEAFF
TGTGCCAGCAGCTCCTTTAGACAGGGCGGGGACACTGAAGCTTTCTTT
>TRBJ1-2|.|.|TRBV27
CASTVTADGYTF
TGTGCCAGCACCGTTACAGCGGATGGCTACACCTTC
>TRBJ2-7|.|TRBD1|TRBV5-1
CASSLAGTGKGSYEQYF
TGCGCCAGCAGCTTAGCCGGGACAGGGAAGGGGTCCTACGAGCAGTACTTC
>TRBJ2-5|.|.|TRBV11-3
CASSTGARTTQYF
TGTGCCAGCAGCACGGGAGCCAGGACGACCCAGTACTTC
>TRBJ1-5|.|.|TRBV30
CAWSVQGQQPQHF
TGTGCCTGGAGTGTGCAGGGGCAACAGCCCCAGCATTTT
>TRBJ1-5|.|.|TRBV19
CASSQRGSNQPQHF
TGTGCCAGTAGCCAGAGAGGTAGCAATCAGCCCCAGCATTTT
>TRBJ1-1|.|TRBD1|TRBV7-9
CASSLARTGVTEAFF
TGTGCCAGCAGCTTAGCCCGGACAGGGGTCACTGAAGCTTTCTTT
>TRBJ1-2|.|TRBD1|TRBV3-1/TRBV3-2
CASSRFTGGAAFNTINYGYTF
TGTGCCAGCAGCCGGTTTACAGGGGGCGCAGCATTTAACACGATTAACTATGGCTACACCTTC
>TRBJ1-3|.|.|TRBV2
CASSEGTSSGNTIYF
TGTGCCAGCAGTGAGGGGACAAGCTCTGGAAACACCATATATTTT
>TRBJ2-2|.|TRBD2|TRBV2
CASTQGLVLNTGELFF
TGTGCCAGCACACAGGGACTAGTTCTGAACACCGGGGAGCTGTTTTTT
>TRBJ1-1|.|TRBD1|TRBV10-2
CASSESIGTGGRTEAFF
TGCGCCAGCAGTGAGTCAATCGGGACAGGGGGTAGGACTGAAGCTTTCTTT
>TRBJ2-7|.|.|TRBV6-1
CASSEYSNYEQYF
TGTGCCAGCAGTGAGTACAGTAACTACGAGCAGTACTTC
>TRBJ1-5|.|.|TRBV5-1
CASSVGDSNQPQHF
TGCGCCAGCAGCGTCGGAGATAGCAATCAGCCCCAGCATTTT
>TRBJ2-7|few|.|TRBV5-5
CASSSTGIYEQYF
TGTGCCAGCAGCTCGACGGGGATTTACGAGCAGTACTTC
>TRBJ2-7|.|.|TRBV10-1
CASSPLGGDEQYF
TGCGCCAGCAGCCCTTTGGGCGGGGACGAGCAGTACTTC
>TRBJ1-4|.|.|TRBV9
CASSSLPIATNEKLFF
TGTGCCAGCAGCTCACTACCTATCGCTACTAATGAAAAACTGTTTTTT
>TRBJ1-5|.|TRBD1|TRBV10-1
CASRPGQGNNQPQHF
TGCGCCAGCAGGCCGGGACAGGGTAACAATCAGCCCCAGCATTTT
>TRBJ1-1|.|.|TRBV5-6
CASSRVVATEAFF
TGTGCCAGCAGCCGGGTAGTGGCCACTGAAGCTTTCTTT
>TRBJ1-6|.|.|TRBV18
CASSSAALGSYNSPLHF
TGTGCCAGCTCATCCGCGGCCCTGGGCTCCTATAATTCACCCCTCCACTTT
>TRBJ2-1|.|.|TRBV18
CASSPAGYSYNEQFF
TGTGCCAGCTCACCAGCGGGGTACTCCTACAATGAGCAGTTCTTC
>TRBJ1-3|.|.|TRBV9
CASSVGWQSGNTIYF
TGTGCCAGCAGCGTAGGTTGGCAGTCTGGAAACACCATATATTTT
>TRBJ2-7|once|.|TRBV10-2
CASSEGRTEKYEQYF
TGCGCCAGCAGTGAGGGGCGGACAGAAAAGTACGAGCAGTACTTC
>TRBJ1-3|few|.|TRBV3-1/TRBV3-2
CASTRAGGNTIYF
TGTGCCAGCACGAGGGCAGGCGGAAACACCATATATTTT
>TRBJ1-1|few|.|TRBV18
CASSPEYTEAFF
TGTGCCAGCTCACCAGAGTACACTGAAGCTTTCTTT
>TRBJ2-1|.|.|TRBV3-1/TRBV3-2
CASSQTVGRLDEQFF
TGTGCCAGCAGCCAGACGGTCGGTAGACTAGATGAGCAGTTCTTC
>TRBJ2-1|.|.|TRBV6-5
CASSSNGVGGYNEQFF
TGTGCCAGCAGTTCCAACGGTGTCGGCGGCTACAATGAGCAGTTCTTC
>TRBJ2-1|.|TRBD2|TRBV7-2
CASSSRGTSGGHHGQFF
TGTGCCAGCAGCTCCCGGGGGACTAGCGGGGGACACCACGGGCAGTTCTTC
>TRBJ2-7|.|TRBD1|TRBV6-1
CASSDTGVLAYEQYF
TGTGCCAGCAGTGATACAGGGGTACTAGCCTACGAGCAGTACTTC
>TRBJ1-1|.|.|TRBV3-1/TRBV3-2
CASSQQARGTEAFF
TGTGCCAGCAGCCAGCAGGCACGGGGGACTGAAGCTTTCTTT
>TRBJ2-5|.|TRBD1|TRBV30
CAWTERDSGLWYQETQYF
TGTGCCTGGACAGAAAGGGACAGTGGACTCTGGTACCAAGAGACCCAGTACTTC
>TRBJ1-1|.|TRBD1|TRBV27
CASSLQGQVANTEAFF
TGTGCCAGCAGTTTACAGGGACAGGTTGCGAACACTGAAGCTTTCTTT
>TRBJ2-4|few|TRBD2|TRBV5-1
CASSPTGSGGALHIQYF
TGCGCCAGCAGCCCTACAGGGAGCGGGGGGGCATTGCACATTCAGTACTTC
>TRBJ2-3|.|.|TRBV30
CAWTTGINTDTQYF
TGTGCCTGGACCACAGGGATTAACACAGATACGCAGTATTTT
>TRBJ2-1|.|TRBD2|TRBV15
CATSRDSGGYNEQFF
TGTGCCACCAGCAGAGATAGCGGGGGGTACAATGAGCAGTTCTTC
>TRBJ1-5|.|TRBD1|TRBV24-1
CATSRGPGNQPQHF
TGTGCCACCAGTAGGGGGCCGGGCAATCAGCCCCAGCATTTT
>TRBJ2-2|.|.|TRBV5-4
CASSSDIAGELFF
TGTGCCAGCAGCTCCGACATCGCCGGGGAGCTGTTTTTT
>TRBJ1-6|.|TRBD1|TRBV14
CASRGQGGSSPLHF
TGTGCCAGCAGAGGACAGGGGGGAAGTTCACCCCTCCACTTT